This T cell receptor beta chain derives from a study of blood T cell repertoires in COVID-19 (TCRdb year 2020). Study-wide context: Collaborator samples came from the United States, Italy and Spain and covered acute and convalescent phases of COVID-19. Subjects who had been exposed to COVID-19, were actively infected with it, or had recovered from it provided the deeply sampled blood TCRbeta repertoires that made up the dataset. The material from the prospective study consisted of cDNA or gDNA derived from T cells, B-cell-depleted T cells, or PBMCs. The repertoires were released in a freely available public database meant as a resource for research on the immune response to SARS-CoV-2. The sample metadata nearly always contained a de-identified subject ID, COVID-19 status, age in years and sex. Where HLA class I and class II types were available, the types were taken from metadata supplied by the sample provider, not from assay-based typing. The samples were drawn from two sources: the first 160 participants of the ongoing ImmuneRACE study, and some 1,300 subjects contributed by 6 global collaborators.

This clone was recorded a few times. Which antigen it targets is not known. No base qualities exist here, and no much larger clone lies one base off it. Results the study describes overall, beyond this receptor: Clinical and demographic metadata were provided uncurated, with the amount varying by source and participant.

CDR1 SGHRS and CDR2 YFSETQ were looked up in the germline V gene. The CDR3 holds 16 amino acids from the cysteine to the phenylalanine. The CDR3 DNA has 48 bases and is translated from base 1. Between the V and J ends, shortened by 1 base and 2 bases respectively, the junction contains 10 bases. TCRbeta CDR3 regions were amplified from genomic DNA using the immunoSEQ Assay, a bias-controlled multiplex PCR. The study's processing was this. The number of nucleated cells in each sample was estimated by amplification of reference gene primers within the assay. Sequence reads were collapsed and filtered to measure the absolute abundance of every unique TCRbeta CDR3 rearrangement. For each sample, productive Simpson clonality was calculated as the square root of Simpson's diversity index across productive rearrangements. The clones in this table, taken by TCRdb from immuneACCESS, are in-frame only. Not every clone is retained; where verified, under half of the shortfall comes from an unresolved V gene, and the cause of the rest is unknown. Clone size and the V and J calls come from that table; the DNA yielded D and trimming. This sample has 140,000 or so clones in its table, and about nine tenths of those were observed once. The top ten clones comprise about 11% of the sample.

Enrolling through a virtual design, the prospective study's participants ranged in age from about 18 to 100 years and lived across some 22 United States geographic areas. Cohort assignment in the prospective study relied on participant-reported clinical history from a screening survey and a study questionnaire. For ImmuneRACE Cohort 3, a participant was defined as recovered based on two consecutive negative NP/OP PCR tests, clearance by a healthcare professional, or resolution of symptoms. In the prospective study, mobile phlebotomists collected whole blood, serum and a nasopharyngeal or oropharyngeal swab from each participant. Additional blood draws and questionnaires over a 2-month period could optionally be provided by prospective study participants. Before DNA extraction, prospective study blood samples were shipped either frozen or at room temperature.

The source of this sequence is a man in his 60s who had recovered from COVID-19. Sequencing was carried out using PBMCs or T cells enriched from blood (not recorded which). This sequence uses TRBV5-1 and TRBJ2-6; the D segment cannot be called with confidence. The CDR3 has the sequence CASSLTPLPGANVLTF. The DNA is as follows: TGCGCCAGCAGCTTGACTCCCCTTCCTGGGGCCAACGTCCTGACTTTC. Reference TRBV5-1 and TRBJ2-6 genes cover what lies past the CDR3, so the full variable domain is KAGVTQTPRYLIKTRGQQVTLSCSPISGHRSVSWYQQTPGQGLQFLFEYFSETQRNKGNFPGRFSGRQFSNSRSEMNVSTLELGDSALYLCASSLTPLPGANVLTFGAGSRLTVL.